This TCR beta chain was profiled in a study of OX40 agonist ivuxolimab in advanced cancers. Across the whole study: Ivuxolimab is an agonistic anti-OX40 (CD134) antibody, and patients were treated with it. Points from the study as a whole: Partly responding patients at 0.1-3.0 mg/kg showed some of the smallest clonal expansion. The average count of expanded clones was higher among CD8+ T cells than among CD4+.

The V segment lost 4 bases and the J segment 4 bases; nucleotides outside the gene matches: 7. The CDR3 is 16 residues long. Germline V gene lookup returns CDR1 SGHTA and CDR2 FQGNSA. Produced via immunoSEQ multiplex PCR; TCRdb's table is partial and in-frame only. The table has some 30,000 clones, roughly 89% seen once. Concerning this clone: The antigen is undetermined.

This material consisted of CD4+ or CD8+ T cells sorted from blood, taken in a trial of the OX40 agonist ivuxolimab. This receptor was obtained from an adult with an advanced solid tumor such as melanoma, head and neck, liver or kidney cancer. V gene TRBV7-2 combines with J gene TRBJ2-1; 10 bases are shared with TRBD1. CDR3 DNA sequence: TGTGCCAGCAGCTCTCCGTCGGGACAGGGGTACAATGAGCAGTTCTTC. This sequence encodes CASSSPSGQGYNEQFF.